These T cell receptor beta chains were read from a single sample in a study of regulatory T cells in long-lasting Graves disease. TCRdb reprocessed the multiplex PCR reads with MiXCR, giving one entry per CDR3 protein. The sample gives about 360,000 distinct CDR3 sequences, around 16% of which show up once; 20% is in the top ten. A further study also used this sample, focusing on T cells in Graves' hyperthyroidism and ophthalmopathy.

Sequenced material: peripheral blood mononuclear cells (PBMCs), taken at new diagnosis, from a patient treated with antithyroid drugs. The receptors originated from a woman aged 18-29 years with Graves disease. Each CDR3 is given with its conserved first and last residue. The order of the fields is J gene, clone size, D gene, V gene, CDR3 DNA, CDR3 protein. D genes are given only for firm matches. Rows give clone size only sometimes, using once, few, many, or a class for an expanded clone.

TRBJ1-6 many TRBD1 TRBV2 TGTGCCAGCAATCGACAGGGGTCCTCACCCCTCCACTTT CASNRQGSSPLHF
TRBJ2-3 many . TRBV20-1 TGCAGTGCTATGGGGGCTGCGGGTAGGACAATCACAGATACGCAGTATTTT CSAMGAAGRTITDTQYF
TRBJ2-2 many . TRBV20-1 TGCAGTGCACCCCGCCAGTGGGGCGGGGAGCTGTTTTTT CSAPRQWGGELFF
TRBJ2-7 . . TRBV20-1 TGCAGTGCTCGGTGGGGGTCTGACTCCTACGAGCAGTACTTC CSARWGSDSYEQYF
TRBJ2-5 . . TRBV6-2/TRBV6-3 TGTGCCAGCAGTTGCTCTAAGAGCGTGACCCAGTACTTC CASSCSKSVTQYF
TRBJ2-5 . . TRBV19 TGTGCCAGTAGCCGACTGGGAAAAGAGACCCAGTACTTC CASSRLGKETQYF
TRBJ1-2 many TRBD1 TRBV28 TGTGCCAGCAGTTTGACAGGGGTTTTTATGGCTACACCCCGCCAAGGTTACACCTTC CASSLTGVFMATPRQGYTF
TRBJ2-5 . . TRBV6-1 TGTGCCAGCAGCTTAATAGAGGACTACCCACAAGAGACCCAGTACTTC CASSLIEDYPQETQYF
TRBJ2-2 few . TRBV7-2 TGTGCCAGTAGGGGCAGGGGCAACACCGGGGAGCTGTTTTTT CASRGRGNTGELFF
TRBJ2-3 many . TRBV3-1 TGTGCCAGCAGCGCCCGGGAGCAAATTGGGGATACGCAGTATTTT CASSAREQIGDTQYF
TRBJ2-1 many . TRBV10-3 TGTGCCATCAGTGGCCGGGACGGTGCCAATGAGCAGTTCTTC CAISGRDGANEQFF
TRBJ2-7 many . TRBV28 TGTGCCAGCAGTTTAATCGGAACCCCCTACGAGCAGTACTTC CASSLIGTPYEQYF
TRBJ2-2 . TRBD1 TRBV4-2 TGTGCCAGCAGCCAGGGGACAGAAGCTTCACACACCGGGGAGCTGTTTTTT CASSQGTEASHTGELFF
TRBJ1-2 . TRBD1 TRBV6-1 TGTGCCAGCAGCCAAGGGGGCGGCTTTTCATCGGGGAACTATGGCTACACCTTC CASSQGGGFSSGNYGYTF
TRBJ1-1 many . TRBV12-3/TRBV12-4 TGTGCCAGCAGTTCACTTCATGGGACGCTCGGGACTGAAGCTTTCTTT CASSSLHGTLGTEAFF
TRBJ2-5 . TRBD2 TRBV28 TGTGCCAGCAGTGGTCCGGGGGGGGCAAAAGAGACCCAGTACTTC CASSGPGGAKETQYF
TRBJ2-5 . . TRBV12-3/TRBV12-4 TGTGCCAGCAGTTTACGTAGGCTGTCAGAGACCCAGTACTTC CASSLRRLSETQYF
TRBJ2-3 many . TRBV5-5 TGTGCCAGCAGCTTGGGCGGTTTCGGCCGCACAGATACGCAGTATTTT CASSLGGFGRTDTQYF
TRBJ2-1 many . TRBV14 TGTGCCAGCAGCCAAGAGTACAGGGAGCATGAGCAGTTCTTC CASSQEYREHEQFF
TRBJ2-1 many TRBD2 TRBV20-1 TGCAGTGCAGTGGCACCCGGGACTAGCGGGGGCCAGGGCAATGAGCAGTTCTTC CSAVAPGTSGGQGNEQFF
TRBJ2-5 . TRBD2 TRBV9 TGTGCCAGCAGCGTAGTGATCTCTAGCGGTGAAGAGACCCAGTACTTC CASSVVISSGEETQYF
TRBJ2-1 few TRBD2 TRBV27 TGTGCCAGCAGTTTCTTTAGCGGGAGTTTAAATGAGCAGTTCTTC CASSFFSGSLNEQFF
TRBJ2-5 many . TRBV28 TGTGCCAGCAGTTTCTCGGGGGGCACGGTGGAGACCCAGTACTTC CASSFSGGTVETQYF
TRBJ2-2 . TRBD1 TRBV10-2 TGCGCCACTGAGATGGGACAGATACAGAACACCGGGGAGCTGTTTTTT CATEMGQIQNTGELFF
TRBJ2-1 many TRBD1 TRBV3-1 TGTGCCAGCAGCCCCAAGTGGGGACAGGGGGCGTTTTATGAGCAGTTCTTC CASSPKWGQGAFYEQFF
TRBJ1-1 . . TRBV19 TGTGCCTTAAATCAAGAGGGGTCCTTGAACACTGAAGCTTTCTTT CALNQEGSLNTEAFF
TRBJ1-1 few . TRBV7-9 TGTGCCAGCAGCTTAGCGGGGGGCCCTGAAGCTTTCTTT CASSLAGGPEAFF
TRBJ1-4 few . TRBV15 TGTGCCACCAGCAGAGTGTCGCCACCGAGTGAAAAACTGTTTTTT CATSRVSPPSEKLFF
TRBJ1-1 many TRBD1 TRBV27 TGTGCCAGCAGTTTTGGACAGGTGAACACTGAAGCTTTCTTT CASSFGQVNTEAFF
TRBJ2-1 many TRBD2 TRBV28 TGTGCCAGCAGTTGGGCTAGCGGGAGGGCCGTTGAGCAGTTCTTC CASSWASGRAVEQFF
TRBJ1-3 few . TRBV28 TGTGCCAGCAGATTCCACTCTGGAAACACCATATATTTT CASRFHSGNTIYF